The T cell receptor beta chain under discussion was sequenced for a study of T-cell reconstitution after alpha-beta-depleted transplantation in children. General study points: Reportedly, only several hundred clones from non-depleted graft cells drove alpha-beta T-cell counts at about two months.

From germline, CDR1 is SQVTM and CDR2 ANQGSEA. V was shortened by 4 bases and J by 5 bases, with 8 bases between the two germline ends. This CDR3 contains 11 residues. This clonotype appeared many times. Its specificity is not known. Unique molecular identifiers tagged the TCRbeta library. TCRdb independently ran MiXCR on the PCR reads; one entry per CDR3 protein. Of fewer than 250,000 distinct CDR3 sequences in the sample, approximately 17% were seen once. The origin of this receptor is a male patient between 2 and 10 years old who had a stem cell transplant for acute lymphoblastic leukemia, so the T cells may come from the graft donor. The chain joins TRBV29-1 to TRBJ1-1, with D possibly TRBD1 on 5 matching bases. The material sequenced was PBMCs, mostly from graft donor cells, taken 360 days after TCRalphabeta/CD19-depleted stem cell transplant. The CDR3, as DNA: TGCAGCGTTGCCACAGGAACTGAAGCTTTCTTT. Residues: CSVATGTEAFF.